This is a list of T cell receptor beta chains from one sample in a study of T-cell memory formation after mild COVID-19. TCRdb called the 5' RACE reads again in MiXCR, with one record for every CDR3 protein. The sample contains around 390,000 distinct CDR3 sequences, approximately 15% of which appear only once. Sequencing input: PBMCs or a T cell subset sorted from them (not recorded which). These receptors were taken from a man aged 18-30 years who had mild COVID-19 (a few samples of this study predate the infection). Cell type and time point are not known. CDR3s include the opening cysteine and the closing phenylalanine or tryptophan.

v_call	cdr3_aa
TRBV5-1	CASSREGLPGNTIYF
TRBV6-1	CASSERGPGYEKLFF
TRBV7-2	CASRYTADAGELFF
TRBV5-6	CASSQTGVQETQYF
TRBV7-2	CAGLAGGLFFGTQYF
TRBV3-2	CASSPKPRNTEAFF
TRBV6-2/TRBV6-3	CASSRGGAHNEQFF
TRBV15	CATSGDLDSWGGELFF
TRBV4-3	CASSQESRWKNTGELFF
TRBV5-1	CASSLVLSGETQYF
TRBV18	CASSPMPENVGYTF
TRBV11-2	CASSSIRGAGTGELFF
TRBV27	CASSQMTEYNEQFF
TRBV5-1	CASSSSTESYEQYF
TRBV7-3	CASSLMAYNEQFF
TRBV20-1	CSARPTQGMNTEAFF
TRBV4-3	CASSQDGRWSSYNSPLHF
TRBV5-1	CASSFSAGANVLTF
TRBV7-9	CASSRAGEPYNEQFF
TRBV4-3	CASSQDHRGPYTGELFF
TRBV10-3	CAISEAGQETQYF
TRBV4-2	CASSQERRAPKGYTF
TRBV7-2	CASSRDRLTEAFF
TRBV5-1	CASSFGGLDYGYTF
TRBV5-1	CASSIGTGLTLNEKLFF
TRBV20-1	CSATGATNEKLFF
TRBV5-5	CASSLGRTGINSPLHF
TRBV20-1	CSAMGKGYTF
TRBV7-2	CASSLAGSYEETQYF
TRBV5-5	CASSLSVNTGELFF
TRBV6-2/TRBV6-3	CASRNRGLVMGYTF
TRBV29-1	CSADGKGMYTDTQYF
TRBV7-9	CASSPPGTTDTQYF
TRBV5-1	CASSGEGTDTQYF
TRBV5-4	CASSPPGRDTEAFF
TRBV5-1	CASSSHGSRGHEQFF